This section outlines one T cell receptor beta chain sequence together with its context. What it binds is not known. Using its own MiXCR run on the 5' RACE reads, TCRdb lists one record per CDR3 protein. The data hold 350,000 to 400,000 distinct CDR3 sequences, with approximately 8.8% observed a single time. The sample belongs to a study of identical twins. Trimming removed 4 bases at V and 3 bases at J, with 14 bases between. Germline loops: CDR1 SGHRS, CDR2 YFSETQ. The CDR3 runs to 14 residues. Study-wide results and caveats: Model-predicted out-of-frame TCR alpha sharing fell below observed values in monozygotic twins.

Sequencing input: naive T cells sorted from blood. The chain carries TRBV5-1 and TRBJ2-7; the D is unclear. The sequence was collected from a woman aged 45-65 years in good health. The CDR3 DNA sequence: TGCGCCAGCAGCCCCAGGCCTAACTTCTACGAGCAGTACTTC. This encodes CASSPRPNFYEQYF.